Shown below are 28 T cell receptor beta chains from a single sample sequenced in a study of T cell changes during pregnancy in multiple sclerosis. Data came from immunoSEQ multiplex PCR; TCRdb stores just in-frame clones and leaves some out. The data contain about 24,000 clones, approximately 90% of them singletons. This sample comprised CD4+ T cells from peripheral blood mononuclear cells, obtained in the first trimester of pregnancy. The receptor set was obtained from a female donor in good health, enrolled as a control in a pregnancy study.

CDR3 DNA: TGTGCCAGCAGCCGGGACAGATATAATTCACCCCTCCACTTT. Residues: CASSRDRYNSPLHF. The rearrangement joins TRBV5-6 to TRBJ1-6; 7 nucleotides align to TRBD1. Germline assignment: CDR1 SGHDT and CDR2 YYEEEE. The CDR3 covers 14 residues. Trimming removed 4 bases from V and 4 bases from J; junction bases left unmatched: 2.

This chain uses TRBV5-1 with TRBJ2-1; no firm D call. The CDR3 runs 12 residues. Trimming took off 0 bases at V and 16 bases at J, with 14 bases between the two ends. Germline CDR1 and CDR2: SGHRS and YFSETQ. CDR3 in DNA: TGCGCCAGCAGCTTGGGCCAACCACCACTATTCTTC. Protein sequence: CASSLGQPPLFF.

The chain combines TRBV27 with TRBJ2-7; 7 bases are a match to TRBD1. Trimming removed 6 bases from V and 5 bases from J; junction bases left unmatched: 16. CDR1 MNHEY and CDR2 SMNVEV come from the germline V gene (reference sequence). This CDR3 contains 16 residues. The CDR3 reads CASRRRGQDLKDEQYF. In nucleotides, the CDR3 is TGTGCCAGCAGACGACGCGGACAGGACCTAAAGGACGAGCAGTACTTC.

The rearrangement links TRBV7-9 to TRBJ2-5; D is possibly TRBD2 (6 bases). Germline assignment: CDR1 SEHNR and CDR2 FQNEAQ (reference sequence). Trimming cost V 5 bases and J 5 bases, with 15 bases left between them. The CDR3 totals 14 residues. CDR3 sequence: CASSPGLRGETQYF. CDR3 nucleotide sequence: TGTGCCAGCAGCCCGGGACTCCGGGGGGAGACCCAGTACTTC.

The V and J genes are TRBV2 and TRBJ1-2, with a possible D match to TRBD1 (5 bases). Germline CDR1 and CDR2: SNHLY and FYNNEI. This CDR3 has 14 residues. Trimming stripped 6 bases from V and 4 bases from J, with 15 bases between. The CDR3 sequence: CASREGRATYGYTF. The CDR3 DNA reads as TGTGCCAGCAGGGAGGGCAGGGCGACCTATGGCTACACCTTC.

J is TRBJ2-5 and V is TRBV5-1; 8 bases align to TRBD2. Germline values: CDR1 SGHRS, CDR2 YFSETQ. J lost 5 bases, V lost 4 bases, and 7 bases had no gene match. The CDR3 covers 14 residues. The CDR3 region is CASSPGGGRETQYF. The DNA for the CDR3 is TGCGCCAGCAGCCCGGGGGGGGGCCGGGAGACCCAGTACTTC.

The CDR3 DNA is TGTGCCACCAGATCTAGCGGGAGGGCCAAAGGGCTCAAGTCCTTCTACGGGGAGCTGTTTTTT. Translating it yields CATRSSGRAKGLKSFYGELFF. The V gene is TRBV28, the J gene TRBJ2-2; 12 bases are a match to TRBD2. CDR3 length equals 21 residues. V trimming: 10 bases; J trimming: 7 bases; junction bases outside the gene matches: 28. From germline, CDR1 is MDHEN and CDR2 SYDVKM. Supplemented by reference TRBV28 and TRBJ2-2, the full variable domain reads DVKVTQSSRYLVKRTGEKVFLECVQDMDHENMFWYRQDPGLGLRLIYFSYDVKMKEKGDIPEGYSVSREKKERFSLILESASTNQTSMYLCATRSSGRAKGLKSFYGELFFGEGSRLTVL.

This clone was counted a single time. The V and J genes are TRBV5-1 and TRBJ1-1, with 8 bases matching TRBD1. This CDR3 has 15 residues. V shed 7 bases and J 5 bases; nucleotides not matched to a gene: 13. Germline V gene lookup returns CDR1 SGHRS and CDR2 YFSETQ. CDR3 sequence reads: CASSPQGATYTEAFF. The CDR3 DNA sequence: TGCGCCAGCTCCCCGCAGGGGGCGACCTATACTGAAGCTTTCTTT.

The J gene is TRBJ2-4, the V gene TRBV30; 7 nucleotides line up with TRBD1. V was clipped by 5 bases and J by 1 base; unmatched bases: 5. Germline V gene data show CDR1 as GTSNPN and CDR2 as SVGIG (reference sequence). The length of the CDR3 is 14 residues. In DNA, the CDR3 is TGTGCCTGGGACACAGGGGAGGCCAAAAACATTCAGTACTTC. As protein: CAWDTGEAKNIQYF.

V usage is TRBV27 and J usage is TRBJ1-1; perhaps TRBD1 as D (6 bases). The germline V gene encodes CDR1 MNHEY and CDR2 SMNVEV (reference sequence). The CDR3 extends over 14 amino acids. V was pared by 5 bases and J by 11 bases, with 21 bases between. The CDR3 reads CASSQGSDRRDAFF. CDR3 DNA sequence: TGTGCCAGCAGTCAAGGGAGCGACAGGCGAGATGCTTTCTTT.

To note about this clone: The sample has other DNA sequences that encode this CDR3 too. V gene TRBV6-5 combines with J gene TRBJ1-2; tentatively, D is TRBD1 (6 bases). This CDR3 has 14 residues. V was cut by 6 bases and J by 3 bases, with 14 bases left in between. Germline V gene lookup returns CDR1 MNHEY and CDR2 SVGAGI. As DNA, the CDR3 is TGTGCCAGCAGAAGGGACACGGCGCACTATGGCTACACCTTC. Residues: CASRRDTAHYGYTF.

CDR3 in DNA: TGTGCCAGCAGCTCCCGGGGGGCGCAGAACGAGCAGTACTTC. It is translated as CASSSRGAQNEQYF. This chain links TRBV11-3 with TRBJ2-7; perhaps TRBD2 as D (7 bases). V was cut by 4 bases and J by 5 bases, with 15 bases left in between. Germline V gene lookup returns CDR1 SGHNT and CDR2 YENEEA. The CDR3 consists of 14 residues.

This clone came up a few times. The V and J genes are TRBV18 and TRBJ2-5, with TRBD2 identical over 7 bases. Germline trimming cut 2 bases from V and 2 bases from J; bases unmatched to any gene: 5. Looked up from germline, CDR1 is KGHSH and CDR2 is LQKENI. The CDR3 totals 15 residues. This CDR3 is CASSPSASGQETQYF. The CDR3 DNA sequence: TGTGCCAGCTCACCATCGGCTAGCGGACAAGAGACCCAGTACTTC.

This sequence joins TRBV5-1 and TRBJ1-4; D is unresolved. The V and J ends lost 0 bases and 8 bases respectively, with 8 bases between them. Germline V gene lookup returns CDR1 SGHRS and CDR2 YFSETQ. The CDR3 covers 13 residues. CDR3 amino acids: CASSLEEREKLFF. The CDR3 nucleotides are TGCGCCAGCAGCTTGGAGGAGCGAGAAAAACTGTTTTTT.

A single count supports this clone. In DNA, the CDR3 is TGCGCCAGCAGATCGGATGCAGGCCTAGAAAAACTGTTTTTT. Amino acid sequence: CASRSDAGLEKLFF. The V gene is TRBV5-1, the J gene TRBJ1-4; D gene unclear. V was shortened by 5 bases and J by 8 bases, with 16 bases between the two germline ends. Germline V gene data show CDR1 as SGHRS and CDR2 as YFSETQ. The CDR3 contains 14 residues.

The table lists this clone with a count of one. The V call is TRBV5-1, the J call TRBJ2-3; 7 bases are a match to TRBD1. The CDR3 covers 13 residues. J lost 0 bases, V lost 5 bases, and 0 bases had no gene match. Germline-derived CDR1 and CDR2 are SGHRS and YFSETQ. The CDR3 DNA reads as TGCGCCAGCAGGACAGGGAGCACAGATACGCAGTATTTT. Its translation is CASRTGSTDTQYF.

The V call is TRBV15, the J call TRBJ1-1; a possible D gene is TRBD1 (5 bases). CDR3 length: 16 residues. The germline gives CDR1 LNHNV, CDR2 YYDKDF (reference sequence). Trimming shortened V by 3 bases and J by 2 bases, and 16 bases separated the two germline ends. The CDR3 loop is CATSSRASIRNTEAFF. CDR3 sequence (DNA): TGTGCCACCAGCAGCAGGGCTTCTATAAGAAACACTGAAGCTTTCTTT.

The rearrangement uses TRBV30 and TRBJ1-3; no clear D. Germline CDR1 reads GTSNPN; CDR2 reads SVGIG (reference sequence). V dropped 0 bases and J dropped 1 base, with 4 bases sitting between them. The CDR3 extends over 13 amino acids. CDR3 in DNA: TGTGCCTGGAGTGTAACTTCTGGAAACACCATATATTTT. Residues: CAWSVTSGNTIYF.

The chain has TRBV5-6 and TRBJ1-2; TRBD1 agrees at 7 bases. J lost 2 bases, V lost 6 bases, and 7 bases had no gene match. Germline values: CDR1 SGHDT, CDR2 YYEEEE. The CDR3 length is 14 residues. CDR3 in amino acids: CASIGLGQNYGYTF. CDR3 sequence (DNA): TGTGCCAGCATCGGTTTGGGACAGAACTATGGCTACACCTTC.

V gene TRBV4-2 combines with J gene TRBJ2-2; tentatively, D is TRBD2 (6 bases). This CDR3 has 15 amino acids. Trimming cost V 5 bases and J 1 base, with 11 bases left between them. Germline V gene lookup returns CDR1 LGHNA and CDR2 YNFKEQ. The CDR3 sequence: CASSLEGENTGELFF. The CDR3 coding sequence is TGTGCCAGCAGCTTGGAGGGCGAGAACACCGGGGAGCTGTTTTTT.

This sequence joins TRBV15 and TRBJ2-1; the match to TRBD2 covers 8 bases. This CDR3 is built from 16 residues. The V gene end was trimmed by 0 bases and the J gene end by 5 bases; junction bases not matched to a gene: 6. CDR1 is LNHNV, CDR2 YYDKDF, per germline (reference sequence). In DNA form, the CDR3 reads TGTGCCACCAGCAGAGACCGGTTAGCGGGACACAATGAGCAGTTCTTC. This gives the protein CATSRDRLAGHNEQFF.

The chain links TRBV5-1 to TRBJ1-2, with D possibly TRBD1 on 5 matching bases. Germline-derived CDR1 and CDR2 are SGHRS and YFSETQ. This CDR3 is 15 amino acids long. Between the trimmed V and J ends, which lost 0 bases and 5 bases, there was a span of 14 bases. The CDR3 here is CASSLAGRVGYGYTF. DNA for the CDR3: TGCGCCAGCAGCTTGGCCGGCAGGGTAGGGTATGGCTACACCTTC.

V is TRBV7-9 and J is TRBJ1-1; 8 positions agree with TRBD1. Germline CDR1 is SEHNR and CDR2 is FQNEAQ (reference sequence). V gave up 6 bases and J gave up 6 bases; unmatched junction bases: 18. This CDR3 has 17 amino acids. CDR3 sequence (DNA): TGTGCCAGCAGGCCATCAGGGGGCGTCGGAGGAAGGGCTGAAGCTTTCTTT. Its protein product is CASRPSGGVGGRAEAFF.

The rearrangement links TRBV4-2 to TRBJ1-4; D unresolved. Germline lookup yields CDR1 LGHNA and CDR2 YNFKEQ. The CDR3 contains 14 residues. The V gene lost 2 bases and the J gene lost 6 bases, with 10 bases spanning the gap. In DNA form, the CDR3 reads TGTGCCAGCAGCCAACGGGCCGGGGATGAAAAACTGTTTTTT. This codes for CASSQRAGDEKLFF.

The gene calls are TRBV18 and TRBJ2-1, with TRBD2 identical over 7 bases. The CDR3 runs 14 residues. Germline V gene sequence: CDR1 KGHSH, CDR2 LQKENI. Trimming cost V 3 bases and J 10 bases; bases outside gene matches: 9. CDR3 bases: TGTGCCAGCTCACCGGCGGCGGGAGAGGGGGAGCAGTTCTTC. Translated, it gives CASSPAAGEGEQFF.

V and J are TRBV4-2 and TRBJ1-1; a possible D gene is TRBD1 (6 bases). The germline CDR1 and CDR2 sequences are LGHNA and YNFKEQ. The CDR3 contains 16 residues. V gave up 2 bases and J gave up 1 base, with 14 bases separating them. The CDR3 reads CASSQKRRGGNTEAFF. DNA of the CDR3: TGTGCCAGCAGCCAAAAAAGAAGGGGGGGGAACACTGAAGCTTTCTTT.

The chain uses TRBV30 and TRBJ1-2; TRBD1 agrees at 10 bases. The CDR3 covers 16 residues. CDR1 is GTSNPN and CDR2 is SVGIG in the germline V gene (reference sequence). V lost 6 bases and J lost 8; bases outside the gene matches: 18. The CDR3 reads CACYDTPGQGLGGYTF. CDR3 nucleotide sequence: TGTGCCTGCTACGATACCCCGGGACAGGGGTTAGGGGGCTACACCTTC.

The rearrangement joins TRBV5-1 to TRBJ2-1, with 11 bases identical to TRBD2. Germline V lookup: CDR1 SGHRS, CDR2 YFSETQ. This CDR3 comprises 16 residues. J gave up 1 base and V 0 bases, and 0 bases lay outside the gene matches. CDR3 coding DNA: TGCGCCAGCAGCTTGGCTAGCGGGGGGTCCTACAATGAGCAGTTCTTC. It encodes CASSLASGGSYNEQFF. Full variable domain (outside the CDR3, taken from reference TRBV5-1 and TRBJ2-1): KAGVTQTPRYLIKTRGQQVTLSCSPISGHRSVSWYQQTPGQGLQFLFEYFSETQRNKGNFPGRFSGRQFSNSRSEMNVSTLELGDSALYLCASSLASGGSYNEQFFGPGTRLTVL.